A selection of T cell receptor beta chains follows, all from one sample in a study of cytomegalovirus exposure and HLA in healthy donors. Libraries were prepared by immunoSEQ multiplex PCR; TCRdb keeps only in-frame clonotypes and omits some of them. The sample yields 90,000 to 110,000 clones, 78% seen once. What was sequenced was PBMCs. These receptors all stem from a young man in good health and CMV-seronegative. Both conserved end residues are part of each CDR3. A D gene is named only where the DNA matches it firmly. Size values are once, few and many counts, or a class for expanded clones, and some rows have none.

clone_size: NA; d_call: TRBD2; v_call: TRBV11-2; j_call: TRBJ2-7; cdr3_length: 15; cdr3_nt: TGTGCCAGCAGCCCTGGGACTAGCGGCTCCTACGAGCAGTACTTC; cdr3_aa: CASSPGTSGSYEQYF
clone_size: NA; d_call: TRBD2; v_call: TRBV18; j_call: TRBJ2-7; cdr3_length: 14; cdr3_nt: TGTGCCAGCTCACCCGGGGGGGTGTCCTACGAGCAGTACTTC; cdr3_aa: CASSPGGVSYEQYF
clone_size: NA; d_call: NA; v_call: TRBV10-3; j_call: TRBJ1-4; cdr3_length: 12; cdr3_nt: TGTGCCATCAGTGCCGCGAATGAAAAACTGTTTTTT; cdr3_aa: CAISAANEKLFF
clone_size: NA; d_call: TRBD1; v_call: TRBV15; j_call: TRBJ1-4; cdr3_length: 13; cdr3_nt: TGTGCCACCAGCGGCGACAGGGAAGGAAAACTGTTTTTT; cdr3_aa: CATSGDREGKLFF
clone_size: NA; d_call: TRBD1; v_call: TRBV27; j_call: TRBJ1-1; cdr3_length: 16; cdr3_nt: TGTGCCAGCAGTTTAAGGGCCTCAGGGGGCTACACTGAAGCTTTCTTT; cdr3_aa: CASSLRASGGYTEAFF
clone_size: once; d_call: TRBD1; v_call: TRBV7-8; j_call: TRBJ2-7; cdr3_length: 13; cdr3_nt: TGTGCCAGCAGCTTCGGGACAGGGGCCGAGCAGTACTTC; cdr3_aa: CASSFGTGAEQYF
clone_size: NA; d_call: NA; v_call: TRBV27; j_call: TRBJ1-5; cdr3_length: 17; cdr3_nt: TGTGCCAGCGGATCCTACCCCGGGACTCAAGTCAATCAGCCCCAGCATTTT; cdr3_aa: CASGSYPGTQVNQPQHF
clone_size: NA; d_call: TRBD2; v_call: TRBV9; j_call: TRBJ2-3; cdr3_length: 14; cdr3_nt: TGTGCCAGCAGCGTGGGGGGGACCACAGATACGCAGTATTTT; cdr3_aa: CASSVGGTTDTQYF
clone_size: NA; d_call: NA; v_call: TRBV6-5; j_call: TRBJ2-2; cdr3_length: 16; cdr3_nt: TGTGCCAGCAGTTACTCGATCGGGGGGAACACCGGGGAGCTGTTTTTT; cdr3_aa: CASSYSIGGNTGELFF
clone_size: NA; d_call: NA; v_call: TRBV11-2; j_call: TRBJ2-1; cdr3_length: 15; cdr3_nt: TGTGCCAGCAGCTTATATTTTCTAGATTACAATGAGCAGTTCTTC; cdr3_aa: CASSLYFLDYNEQFF
clone_size: once; d_call: TRBD2; v_call: TRBV29-1; j_call: TRBJ2-1; cdr3_length: 15; cdr3_nt: TGCAGCGTTGAAGTCGGGACTAGCGGCTACAATGAGCAGTTCTTC; cdr3_aa: CSVEVGTSGYNEQFF
clone_size: few; d_call: NA; v_call: TRBV7-9; j_call: TRBJ2-7; cdr3_length: 12; cdr3_nt: TGTTCCAGCAGCCGTACACCGTACGAGCAGTACTTC; cdr3_aa: CSSSRTPYEQYF
clone_size: NA; d_call: NA; v_call: TRBV5-1; j_call: TRBJ2-3; cdr3_length: 16; cdr3_nt: TGCGCCAGCAGCAAATTGCCGGGGGGCGTAACAGATACGCAGTATTTT; cdr3_aa: CASSKLPGGVTDTQYF
clone_size: NA; d_call: NA; v_call: TRBV7-9; j_call: TRBJ2-5; cdr3_length: 11; cdr3_nt: TGTGCCAGCAGCCCCGACAATGTCCAGTACTTC; cdr3_aa: CASSPDNVQYF
clone_size: NA; d_call: TRBD2; v_call: TRBV28; j_call: TRBJ2-7; cdr3_length: 13; cdr3_nt: TGTGCCAGCAGTCTAGCGGGGGCCTACGAGCAGTACTTC; cdr3_aa: CASSLAGAYEQYF
clone_size: NA; d_call: NA; v_call: TRBV4-3; j_call: TRBJ2-6; cdr3_length: 15; cdr3_nt: TGCGCCAGCAGCCGGCGACAGGCTGGGGCCAACGTCCTGACTTTC; cdr3_aa: CASSRRQAGANVLTF
clone_size: NA; d_call: NA; v_call: TRBV5-6; j_call: TRBJ2-5; cdr3_length: 11; cdr3_nt: TGTGCCAGCAGCTTCGAGGGGGAGCAGTACTTC; cdr3_aa: CASSFEGEQYF
clone_size: NA; d_call: TRBD2; v_call: TRBV4-1; j_call: TRBJ2-7; cdr3_length: 19; cdr3_nt: TGCGCCAGCAGCCAAGACTTAAGTTTCCGGACTAGCGGGTCCTACGAGCAGTACTTC; cdr3_aa: CASSQDLSFRTSGSYEQYF
clone_size: NA; d_call: NA; v_call: TRBV11-2; j_call: TRBJ2-1; cdr3_length: 16; cdr3_nt: TGTGCCAGCAGCTTAGATCCTCTAGAGCACTACAATGAGCAGTTCTTC; cdr3_aa: CASSLDPLEHYNEQFF
clone_size: NA; d_call: NA; v_call: TRBV9; j_call: TRBJ1-1; cdr3_length: 13; cdr3_nt: TGTGCCAGCAGCGCCAACAGTGGCACTGAAGCTTTCTTT; cdr3_aa: CASSANSGTEAFF
clone_size: NA; d_call: NA; v_call: TRBV28; j_call: TRBJ1-3; cdr3_length: 14; cdr3_nt: TGTGCCAGCAGTTTAACAGTCTCTGGAAACACCATATATTTT; cdr3_aa: CASSLTVSGNTIYF
clone_size: NA; d_call: NA; v_call: TRBV5-1; j_call: TRBJ1-1; cdr3_length: 13; cdr3_nt: TGCGCCAGCAGCTTGTCGGGGAGGCCTGAAGCTTTCTTT; cdr3_aa: CASSLSGRPEAFF
clone_size: NA; d_call: NA; v_call: TRBV4-3; j_call: TRBJ2-7; cdr3_length: 14; cdr3_nt: TGCGCCAGCAGCCAAGTTGAGGGAAACTACGAGCAGTACTTC; cdr3_aa: CASSQVEGNYEQYF
clone_size: NA; d_call: TRBD2; v_call: TRBV10-2; j_call: TRBJ2-7; cdr3_length: 16; cdr3_nt: TGCGCCAGCAGGAACACGGGACTAGCGGACCGGGGCGCGCAGTACTTC; cdr3_aa: CASRNTGLADRGAQYF
clone_size: NA; d_call: TRBD1; v_call: TRBV6-5; j_call: TRBJ2-2; cdr3_length: 15; cdr3_nt: TGTGCCAGCAGTTACGAACAGGGGGCCTCCGGGGAGCTGTTTTTT; cdr3_aa: CASSYEQGASGELFF
clone_size: NA; d_call: TRBD1; v_call: TRBV5-6; j_call: TRBJ2-5; cdr3_length: 19; cdr3_nt: TGTGCCAGCAGCTTTCGGACAGGGGGCGCCGGAGTGGTTCGAGAGACCCAGTACTTC; cdr3_aa: CASSFRTGGAGVVRETQYF
clone_size: NA; d_call: NA; v_call: TRBV7-9; j_call: TRBJ1-2; cdr3_length: 12; cdr3_nt: TGTTCCAGCAGCCCAGCTAACTATGGCTACACCTTC; cdr3_aa: CSSSPANYGYTF
clone_size: NA; d_call: TRBD1; v_call: TRBV28; j_call: TRBJ1-5; cdr3_length: 15; cdr3_nt: TGTGCCAGCAGCACGGACAGGGGGGGCAATCAGCCCCAGCATTTT; cdr3_aa: CASSTDRGGNQPQHF
clone_size: NA; d_call: TRBD2; v_call: TRBV9; j_call: TRBJ2-3; cdr3_length: 15; cdr3_nt: TGTGCCAGCAGCGTAGAACCTAGCGGGGTGTATACGCAGTATTTT; cdr3_aa: CASSVEPSGVYTQYF
clone_size: NA; d_call: NA; v_call: TRBV11-3; j_call: TRBJ1-1; cdr3_length: 13; cdr3_nt: TGTGCCAGCAGCTCACACCAACAGGGTGAAGCTTTCTTT; cdr3_aa: CASSSHQQGEAFF
clone_size: NA; d_call: TRBD2; v_call: TRBV5-6; j_call: TRBJ2-7; cdr3_length: 16; cdr3_nt: TGTGCCAGCAGCTTATTGGGACTAGCGGGAACCTACGAGCAGTACTTC; cdr3_aa: CASSLLGLAGTYEQYF
clone_size: NA; d_call: NA; v_call: TRBV9; j_call: TRBJ2-5; cdr3_length: 13; cdr3_nt: TGTGCCAGCAGCGTAGGTCCCGGAGAGACCCAGTACTTC; cdr3_aa: CASSVGPGETQYF
clone_size: NA; d_call: TRBD1; v_call: TRBV5-1; j_call: TRBJ2-7; cdr3_length: 14; cdr3_nt: TGCGCCAGCAGCCAAAGGGACAGCAACTACGAGCAGTACTTC; cdr3_aa: CASSQRDSNYEQYF
clone_size: few; d_call: NA; v_call: TRBV30; j_call: TRBJ1-2; cdr3_length: 16; cdr3_nt: TGTGCCTGGACCCCCCTCCCAGGTCTCGCCCCGGATGGCTACACCTTC; cdr3_aa: CAWTPLPGLAPDGYTF